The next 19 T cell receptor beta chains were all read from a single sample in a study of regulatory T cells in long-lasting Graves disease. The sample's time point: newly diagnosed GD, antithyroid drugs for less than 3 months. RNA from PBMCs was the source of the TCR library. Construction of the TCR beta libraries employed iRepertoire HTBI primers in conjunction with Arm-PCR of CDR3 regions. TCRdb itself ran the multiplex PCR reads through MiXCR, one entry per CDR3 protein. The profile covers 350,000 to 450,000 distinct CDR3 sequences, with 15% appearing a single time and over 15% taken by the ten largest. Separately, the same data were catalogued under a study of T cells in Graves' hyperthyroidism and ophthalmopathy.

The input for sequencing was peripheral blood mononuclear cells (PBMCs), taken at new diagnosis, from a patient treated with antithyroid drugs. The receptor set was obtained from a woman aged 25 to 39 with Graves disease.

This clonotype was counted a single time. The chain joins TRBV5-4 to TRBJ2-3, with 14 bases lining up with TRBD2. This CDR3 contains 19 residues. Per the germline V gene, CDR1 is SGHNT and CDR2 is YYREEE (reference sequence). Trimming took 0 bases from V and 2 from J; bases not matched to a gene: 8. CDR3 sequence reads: CASSLGGLAGGRTTDTQYF. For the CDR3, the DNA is TGTGCCAGCAGCTTGGGAGGACTAGCGGGAGGCAGGACCACAGATACGCAGTATTTT.

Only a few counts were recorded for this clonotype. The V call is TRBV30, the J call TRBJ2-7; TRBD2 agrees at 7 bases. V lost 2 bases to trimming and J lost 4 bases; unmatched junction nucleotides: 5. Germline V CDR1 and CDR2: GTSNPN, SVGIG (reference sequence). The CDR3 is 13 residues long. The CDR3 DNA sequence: TGTGCCTGGAGTTGGGAGGGCCCGTACGAGCAGTACTTC. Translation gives CAWSWEGPYEQYF.

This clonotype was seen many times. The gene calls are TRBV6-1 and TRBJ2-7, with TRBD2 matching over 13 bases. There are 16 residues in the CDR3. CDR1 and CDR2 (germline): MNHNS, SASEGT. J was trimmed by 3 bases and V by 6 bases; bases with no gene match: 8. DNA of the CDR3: TGTGCCAGCAGGGGGGGGGGACTAGCGGGATTCTACGAGCAGTACTTC. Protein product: CASRGGGLAGFYEQYF.

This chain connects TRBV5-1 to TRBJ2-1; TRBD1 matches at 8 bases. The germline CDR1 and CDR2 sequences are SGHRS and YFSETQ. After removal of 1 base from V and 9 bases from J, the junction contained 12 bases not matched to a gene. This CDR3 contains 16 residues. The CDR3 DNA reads TGCGCCAGCAGCTTGTTATTCACAGGGGGAGGTGGTGAGCAGTTCTTC. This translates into CASSLLFTGGGGEQFF.

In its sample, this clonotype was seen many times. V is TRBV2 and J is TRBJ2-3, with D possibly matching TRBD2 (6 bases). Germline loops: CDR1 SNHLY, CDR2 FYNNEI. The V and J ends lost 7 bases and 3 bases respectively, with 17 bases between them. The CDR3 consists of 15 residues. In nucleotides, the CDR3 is TGTGCCAGCACCGAGGGCGCCCGGGGGACAGATACGCAGTATTTT. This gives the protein CASTEGARGTDTQYF. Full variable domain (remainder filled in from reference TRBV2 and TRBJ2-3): EPEVTQTPSHQVTQMGQEVILRCVPISNHLYFYWYRQILGQKVEFLVSFYNNEISEKSEIFDDQFSVERPDGSNFTLKIRSTKLEDSAMYFCASTEGARGTDTQYFGPGTRLTVL.

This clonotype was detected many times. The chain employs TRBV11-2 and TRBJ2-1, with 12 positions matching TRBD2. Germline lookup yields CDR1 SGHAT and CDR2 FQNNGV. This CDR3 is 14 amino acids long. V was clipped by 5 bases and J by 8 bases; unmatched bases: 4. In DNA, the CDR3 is TGTGCCAGCAGCACGACTAGCGGGAGCTATGAGCAGTTCTTC. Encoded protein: CASSTTSGSYEQFF. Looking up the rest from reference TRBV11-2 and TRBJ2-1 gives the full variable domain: EAGVAQSPRYKIIEKRQSVAFWCNPISGHATLYWYQQILGQGPKLLIQFQNNGVVDDSQLPKDRFSAERLKGVDSTLKIQPAKLEDSAVYLCASSTTSGSYEQFFGPGTRLTVL.

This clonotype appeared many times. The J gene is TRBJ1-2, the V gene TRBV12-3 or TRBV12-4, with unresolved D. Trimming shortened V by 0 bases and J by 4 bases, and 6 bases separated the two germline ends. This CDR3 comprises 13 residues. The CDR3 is CASSLAAGYGYTF. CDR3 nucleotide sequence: TGTGCCAGCAGTTTAGCGGCTGGCTATGGCTACACCTTC.

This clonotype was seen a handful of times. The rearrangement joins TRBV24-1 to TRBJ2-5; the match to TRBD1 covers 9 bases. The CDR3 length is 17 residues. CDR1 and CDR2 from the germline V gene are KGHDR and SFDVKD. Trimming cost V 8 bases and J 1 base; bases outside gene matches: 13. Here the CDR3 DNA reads TGTGCCACCAAATCCGGACAGGGGAGTGGAAGCCAAGAGACCCAGTACTTC. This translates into CATKSGQGSGSQETQYF.

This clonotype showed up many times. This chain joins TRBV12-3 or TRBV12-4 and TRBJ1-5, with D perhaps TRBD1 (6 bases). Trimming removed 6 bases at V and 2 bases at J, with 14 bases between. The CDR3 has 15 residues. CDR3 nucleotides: TGTGCCAGCAGCTTAACAGGGACGGGCAATCAGCCCCAGCATTTT. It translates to CASSLTGTGNQPQHF.

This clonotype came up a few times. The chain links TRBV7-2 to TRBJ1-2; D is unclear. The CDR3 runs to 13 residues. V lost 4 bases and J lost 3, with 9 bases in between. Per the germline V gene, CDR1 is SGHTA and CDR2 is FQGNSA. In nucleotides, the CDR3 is TGTGCCAGCAGCTCAGGCGGACACTATGGCTACACCTTC. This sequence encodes CASSSGGHYGYTF. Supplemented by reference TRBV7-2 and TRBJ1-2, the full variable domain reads GAGVSQSPSNKVTEKGKDVELRCDPISGHTALYWYRQSLGQGLEFLIYFQGNSAPDKSGLPSDRFSAERTGGSVSTLTIQRTQQEDSAVYLCASSSGGHYGYTFGSGTRLTVV.

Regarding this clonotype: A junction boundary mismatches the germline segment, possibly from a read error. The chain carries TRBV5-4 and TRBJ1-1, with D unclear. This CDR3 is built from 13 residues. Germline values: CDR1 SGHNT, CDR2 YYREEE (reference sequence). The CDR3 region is CASSSTVRTEASF. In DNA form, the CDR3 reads TGTGCCAGCAGCTCCACCGTGAGGACTGAAGCTTCCTTT.

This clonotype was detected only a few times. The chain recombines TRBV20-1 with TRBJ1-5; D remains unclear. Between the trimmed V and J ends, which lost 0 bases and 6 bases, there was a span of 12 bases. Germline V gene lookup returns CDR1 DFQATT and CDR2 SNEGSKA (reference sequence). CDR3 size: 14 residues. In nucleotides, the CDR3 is TGCAGTGCTAGAGATCTACCCCCATGTCAGCCCCAGCATTTT. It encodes CSARDLPPCQPQHF.

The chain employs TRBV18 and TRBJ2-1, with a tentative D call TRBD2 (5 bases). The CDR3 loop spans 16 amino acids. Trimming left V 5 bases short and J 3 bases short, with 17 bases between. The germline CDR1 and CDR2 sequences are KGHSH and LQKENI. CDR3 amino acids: CASSSRQDSVYNEQFF. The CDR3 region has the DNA TGTGCCAGCTCATCAAGGCAGGACTCCGTCTACAATGAGCAGTTCTTC.

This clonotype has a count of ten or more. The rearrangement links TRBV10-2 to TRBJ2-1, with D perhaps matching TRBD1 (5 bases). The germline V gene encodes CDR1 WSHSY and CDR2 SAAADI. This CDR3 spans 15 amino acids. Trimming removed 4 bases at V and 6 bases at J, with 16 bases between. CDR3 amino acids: CASSGSEDTFNEQFF. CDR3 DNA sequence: TGCGCCAGCAGTGGGAGTGAGGACACCTTCAATGAGCAGTTCTTC.

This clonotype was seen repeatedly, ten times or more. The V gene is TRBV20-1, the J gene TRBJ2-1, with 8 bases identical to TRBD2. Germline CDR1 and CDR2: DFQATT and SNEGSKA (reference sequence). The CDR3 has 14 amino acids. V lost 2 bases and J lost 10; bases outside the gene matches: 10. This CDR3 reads CSARTGLGLGEQFF. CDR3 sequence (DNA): TGCAGTGCTAGAACGGGACTAGGGCTCGGGGAGCAGTTCTTC.

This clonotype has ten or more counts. The CDR3 bases are TGCAGTGCCGGAAAGGCTAGCGGGAGATGGGAGACCCAGTACTTC. Protein: CSAGKASGRWETQYF. This rearrangement joins TRBV20-1 to TRBJ2-5, with TRBD2 identical over 10 bases. After removal of 6 bases from V and 5 bases from J, the junction contained 12 bases not matched to a gene. The CDR3 spans 15 residues. CDR1 and CDR2 from the germline V gene are DFQATT and SNEGSKA (reference sequence).

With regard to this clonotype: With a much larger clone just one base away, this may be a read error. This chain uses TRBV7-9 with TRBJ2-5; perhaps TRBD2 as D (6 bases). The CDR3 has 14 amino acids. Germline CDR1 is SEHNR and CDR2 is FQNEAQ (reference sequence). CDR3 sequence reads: CASSQGEERETQHF. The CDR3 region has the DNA TGTGCCAGCAGTCAAGGGGAGGAGCGAGAGACCCAGCACTTC.

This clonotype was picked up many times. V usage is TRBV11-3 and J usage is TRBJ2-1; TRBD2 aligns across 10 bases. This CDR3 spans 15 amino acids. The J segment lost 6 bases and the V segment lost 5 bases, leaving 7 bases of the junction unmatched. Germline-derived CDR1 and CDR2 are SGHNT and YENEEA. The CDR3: CASSHGTSEINEQFF. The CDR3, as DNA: TGTGCCAGCAGCCACGGGACTAGCGAAATCAATGAGCAGTTCTTC.

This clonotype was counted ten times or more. In nucleotides, the CDR3 is TGTGCCAGCTCCCGAGCGGACCTTGAAGCTTTCTTT. Its protein is CASSRADLEAFF. V is TRBV2 and J is TRBJ1-1; no clear D gene. From germline, CDR1 is SNHLY and CDR2 FYNNEI. The CDR3 is 12 amino acids. V was trimmed by 8 bases and J by 7 bases, leaving 14 bases between them.